This passage covers 8 T cell receptor beta chains from one sample sequenced in a study of molecular identifiers for immune sequencing clone quantification. From the PCR reads, TCRdb called clonotypes with MiXCR, one entry per CDR3 protein. The table records over 600,000 distinct CDR3 sequences, about 20% of them present only once. The sequenced material came from naive CD8+ T cells from blood, with Jurkat cell RNA spiked in. The sample's subset: FACS-sorted CD8+CD4-CCR7+CD45RA+ naive T cells. The receptor source for this set is a human donor in good health. Some libraries in this study had Jurkat cell RNA spiked in.

This clonotype has at least ten counts. The genes are TRBV6-4 and TRBJ2-3; 13 nucleotides line up with TRBD2. CDR3 length: 17 amino acids. Germline trimming cut 0 bases from V and 2 bases from J; bases unmatched to any gene: 2. Germline V lookup: CDR1 MRHNA, CDR2 SNTAGT. The CDR3 DNA follows: TGTGCCAGCAGTGACTCTGGACTAGCGGGAGCCACAGATACGCAGTATTTT. It yields the protein CASSDSGLAGATDTQYF.

In this sample, this clonotype turned up many times. The chain links TRBV7-9 to TRBJ1-6; a weak D match, TRBD1 (5 bases). This CDR3 comprises 16 residues. Germline V gives CDR1 SEHNR, CDR2 FQNEAQ (reference sequence). The V and J ends lost 5 bases and 13 bases respectively, with 24 bases between them. CDR3 sequence reads: CASSLTVGTPAVPLHF. CDR3 DNA: TGTGCCAGCAGCCTAACCGTAGGGACCCCTGCCGTCCCCCTCCACTTT.

This clonotype was detected many times. V usage is TRBV5-6 and J usage is TRBJ2-1; D tentatively reads TRBD1 or TRBD2 (5 bases each). This CDR3 comprises 15 residues. V gave up 3 bases and J gave up 2 bases, with 12 bases separating them. CDR1 and CDR2 from the germline V gene are SGHDT and YYEEEE. CDR3 region: CASSWDRTPYNEQFF. The CDR3 nucleotides are TGTGCCAGCAGCTGGGACCGGACCCCCTACAATGAGCAGTTCTTC.

This clonotype was recorded a few times. J is TRBJ2-1 and V is TRBV9; no definite D call. CDR1 is SGDLS, CDR2 YYNGEE, per germline. CDR3 length: 16 residues. Trimming took 0 bases from V and 2 from J, leaving 12 bases between them. CDR3 in amino acids: CASSVGSSDPYNEQFF. The CDR3 DNA follows: TGTGCCAGCAGCGTAGGGTCCAGCGACCCCTACAATGAGCAGTTCTTC.

The table lists this clonotype with many counts. The chain couples TRBV28 to TRBJ2-5; 7 nucleotides line up with TRBD1. J lost 1 base, V lost 7 bases, and 3 bases had no gene match. The CDR3 totals 13 residues. CDR1 and CDR2 from the germline V gene are MDHEN and SYDVKM. Here the CDR3 DNA reads TGTGCCAGCACTGGGACAGCCCAAGAGACCCAGTACTTC. This codes for CASTGTAQETQYF.

The chain recombines TRBV9 with TRBJ2-2, with 8 bases matching TRBD2. Germline trimming cut 5 bases from V and 4 bases from J; bases unmatched to any gene: 7. CDR1 is SGDLS and CDR2 is YYNGEE in the germline V gene. This CDR3 comprises 15 residues. The CDR3 DNA reads TGTGCCAGCAGTCCGAGGACTAGCAGCACCGGGGAGCTGTTTTTT. Its protein product is CASSPRTSSTGELFF.

This clonotype came up many times. The chain carries TRBV7-2 and TRBJ2-7; D perhaps matches TRBD2 (7 bases). The CDR3 is made up of 13 amino acids. The V and J ends lost 6 bases and 7 bases respectively, with 16 bases between them. Germline CDR1 and CDR2: SGHTA and FQGNSA. The CDR3 is CASRGGGSSEQYF. The CDR3 region has the DNA TGTGCCAGCAGGGGGGGGGGCTCGAGTGAGCAGTACTTC.

In this sample, this clonotype turned up a few times. V gene TRBV28 combines with J gene TRBJ2-1; 10 bases fit TRBD1. The CDR3 is 14 residues long. The V segment lost 6 bases and the J segment 8 bases; nucleotides outside the gene matches: 7. CDR1 is MDHEN, CDR2 SYDVKM, per germline. The CDR3 DNA follows: TGTGCCAGCAGCCGACAGGGGGCAAAGGATGAGCAGTTCTTC. Protein: CASSRQGAKDEQFF. Filled out from reference TRBV28 and TRBJ2-1, the complete variable domain reads DVKVTQSSRYLVKRTGEKVFLECVQDMDHENMFWYRQDPGLGLRLIYFSYDVKMKEKGDIPEGYSVSREKKERFSLILESASTNQTSMYLCASSRQGAKDEQFFGPGTRLTVL.